These 26 T cell receptor beta chains share one sample of origin, sequenced in a study of response to subunit inactivated influenza vaccine. TCRdb itself ran the RT-PCR reads through MiXCR, one entry per CDR3 protein. The sample includes hundreds of thousands of distinct CDR3 sequences, around a sixth seen only once; the top ten take roughly 12%. The source was PBMCs from blood, collected less than 13 days after vaccination. The source of these receptors is a man aged 50-59 years who received an inactivated influenza vaccine.

The CDR3 is CASTGTGGNTIYF. In nucleotides, the CDR3 is TGTGCCAGCACCGGGACAGGTGGAAACACCATATATTTT. V gene TRBV9 combines with J gene TRBJ1-3; 8 bases line up with TRBD1. The ends lost 6 bases at V and 3 bases at J; junction bases unmatched: 2. The CDR3 consists of 13 residues. Germline assignment: CDR1 SGDLS and CDR2 YYNGEE.

This clonotype was recorded a few times. The chain is built from TRBV20-1 and TRBJ1-5; a weak D match, TRBD1 (5 bases). V lost 5 bases, J lost 3 bases, and 11 bases lay in between. The germline V gene has CDR1 DFQATT and CDR2 SNEGSKA (reference sequence). The CDR3 is 13 amino acids. The CDR3 DNA follows: TGCAGTGCTCGCGCCGGGGCCAATCAGCCCCAGCATTTT. Encoded protein: CSARAGANQPQHF.

This clonotype appeared a few times. The chain recombines TRBV7-9 with TRBJ1-3; weak D call: TRBD1 (5 bases). CDR3 length: 16 residues. Trimming stripped 5 bases from V and 2 bases from J, with 16 bases between. Germline CDR1 is SEHNR and CDR2 is FQNEAQ (reference sequence). The CDR3 loop reads CASSPRQHLPGNTIYF. CDR3 coding DNA: TGTGCCAGCAGCCCGAGACAGCACTTACCTGGAAACACCATATATTTT.

This clonotype was seen a handful of times. The rearrangement joins TRBV7-9 to TRBJ2-3, with TRBD1 matching over 10 bases. J was trimmed by 4 bases and V by 4 bases; bases with no gene match: 5. The CDR3 extends over 15 amino acids. Germline V lookup: CDR1 SEHNR, CDR2 FQNEAQ (reference sequence). CDR3: CASSWEGQGPDTQYF. DNA of the CDR3: TGTGCCAGCAGCTGGGAGGGACAGGGGCCAGATACGCAGTATTTT.

This clonotype turned up a few times. The chain carries TRBV20-1 and TRBJ2-7, with 11 bases fitting TRBD2. The CDR3 has 14 residues. V was clipped by 4 bases and J by 5 bases; unmatched bases: 7. The germline V gene has CDR1 DFQATT and CDR2 SNEGSKA (reference sequence). As DNA, the CDR3 is TGCAGTGCTATCCGACTAGCGGGGAGGGACGAGCAGTACTTC. Translating gives CSAIRLAGRDEQYF.

This clonotype was counted between two and nine times. V usage is TRBV5-1 and J usage is TRBJ1-1; perhaps TRBD1 as D (6 bases). Trimming removed 2 bases at V and 0 bases at J, with 11 bases between. Germline-derived CDR1 and CDR2 are SGHRS and YFSETQ. The CDR3 has 15 residues. This chain's CDR3 is CASSLDGQLNTEAFF. The CDR3 DNA reads TGCGCCAGCAGCTTAGATGGACAGTTGAACACTGAAGCTTTCTTT.

This clonotype was detected a few times. This rearrangement joins TRBV7-9 to TRBJ1-4; perhaps TRBD1 as D (6 bases). Germline V gene sequence: CDR1 SEHNR, CDR2 FQNEAQ (reference sequence). V was shortened by 3 bases and J by 7 bases, with 12 bases between the two germline ends. This CDR3 has 14 amino acids. The CDR3 here is CASSLRGRSEKLFF. The CDR3 DNA sequence: TGTGCCAGCAGCTTGCGGGGGCGAAGTGAAAAACTGTTTTTT.

This clonotype was seen only a few times. This chain joins TRBV6-1 and TRBJ2-3; 10 positions match TRBD2. Looked up from germline, CDR1 is MNHNS and CDR2 is SASEGT. The CDR3 sequence is 13 residues long. V lost 6 bases, J lost 3 bases, and 0 bases stayed unmatched. This chain's CDR3 is CASRLAGTDTQYF. For the CDR3, the DNA is TGTGCCAGCAGACTAGCGGGAACAGATACGCAGTATTTT.

The DNA of the CDR3 is TGTGCCAGCAGCCCCAGCGGGAGGGCCGCGAATGAGCAGTTCTTC. This gives the protein CASSPSGRAANEQFF. The chain has TRBV7-3 and TRBJ2-1, with 10 bases fitting TRBD2. Germline-derived CDR1 and CDR2 are SGHTA and FQGTGA. This CDR3 is 15 amino acids long. With V trimmed by 5 bases and J by 7 bases, 8 bases remained unmatched.

The J gene is TRBJ1-1, the V gene TRBV7-6; D is uncertain. The germline gives CDR1 SGHVS, CDR2 FNYEAQ. This CDR3 has 17 residues. V was cut by 2 bases and J by 3 bases, with 19 bases left in between. Here the CDR3 reads CASSLFSGYSTDTEAFF. In DNA form, the CDR3 reads TGTGCCAGCAGCTTATTTTCGGGGTATAGCACTGACACTGAAGCTTTCTTT.

CDR3 residues: CSVSPRTKNIQYF. The CDR3 DNA reads TGCAGTGTTAGCCCCCGAACCAAAAACATTCAGTACTTC. The V call is TRBV20-1, the J call TRBJ2-4; D not certain. The germline gives CDR1 DFQATT, CDR2 SNEGSKA (reference sequence). Trimming removed 7 bases from V and 2 bases from J, with 12 bases in between. This CDR3 spans 13 amino acids.

This clonotype was observed a handful of times. The chain is built from TRBV29-1 and TRBJ2-7, with TRBD1 as a possible D gene (5 bases). This CDR3 contains 14 residues. Germline V gene lookup returns CDR1 SQVTM and CDR2 ANQGSEA. Trimming cost V 0 bases and J 4 bases, with 13 bases left between them. The CDR3: CSVEETTDGYEQYF. The CDR3, as DNA: TGCAGCGTTGAAGAGACGACAGATGGGTACGAGCAGTACTTC.

The table lists this clonotype with a few counts. The chain is built from TRBV5-1 and TRBJ2-3; no clear D. CDR1 is SGHRS and CDR2 is YFSETQ in the germline V gene. The CDR3 totals 11 residues. V gave up 0 bases and J gave up 7 bases, with 3 bases separating them. CDR3 sequence reads: CASSLDNTQYF. The CDR3 DNA is TGCGCCAGCAGCTTGGACAATACGCAGTATTTT.

The sample holds many counts of this clonotype. CDR3 sequence: CSAHSLAEPEQFF. DNA for the CDR3: TGCAGTGCGCATTCTCTAGCGGAGCCTGAGCAGTTCTTC. The chain is built from TRBV20-1 and TRBJ2-1; 7 bases agree with TRBD2. The CDR3 runs 13 residues. J lost 9 bases, V lost 6 bases, and 11 bases had no gene match. Germline lookup yields CDR1 DFQATT and CDR2 SNEGSKA (reference sequence).

The chain uses TRBV20-1 and TRBJ2-7; 8 bases line up with TRBD2. The CDR3 spans 15 residues. V trimming: 5 bases; J trimming: 1 base; junction bases outside the gene matches: 10. Germline assignment: CDR1 DFQATT and CDR2 SNEGSKA (reference sequence). The DNA of the CDR3 is TGCAGTGCTCCACCGGGTGGCGGGAGGTCCTACGAGCAGTACTTC. Its protein is CSAPPGGGRSYEQYF.

This clonotype has just a few counts. J is TRBJ2-1 and V is TRBV27, with TRBD1 matching over 8 bases. The trim removed 3 bases at V and 6 bases at J, leaving 10 bases unmatched. Germline V CDR1 and CDR2: MNHEY, SMNVEV (reference sequence). CDR3 length: 16 residues. The CDR3 DNA is TGTGCCAGCAGTTTTGGCGAAAGACAGGGGAGCAATGAGCAGTTCTTC. Amino acids: CASSFGERQGSNEQFF.

The chain links TRBV19 to TRBJ1-5; D call uncertain. The CDR3 contains 9 residues. Germline CDR1 LNHDA, CDR2 SQIVND (reference sequence). Trimming removed 7 bases at V and 5 bases at J, with 0 bases between. The CDR3 protein is CASNQPQHF. As DNA, the CDR3 is TGTGCCAGTAATCAGCCCCAGCATTTT.

V usage is TRBV11-1 and J usage is TRBJ2-7, with 8 bases aligning to TRBD2. Germline trimming cut 5 bases from V and 3 bases from J; bases unmatched to any gene: 9. The CDR3 contains 15 residues. Germline V gives CDR1 SGHAT, CDR2 FQDESV (reference sequence). DNA of the CDR3: TGTGCCAGCAGCCGGGGTCGGGGGGGCCTCTACGAGCAGTACTTC. Translating it yields CASSRGRGGLYEQYF.

This clonotype has ten or more counts. V is TRBV6-1 and J is TRBJ2-1; possibly TRBD2 for D (6 bases). The germline V gene has CDR1 MNHNS and CDR2 SASEGT. The CDR3 is 13 amino acids. Trimming took off 6 bases at V and 5 bases at J, with 11 bases between the two ends. CDR3 amino acids: CASSHGTHNEQFF. The DNA for the CDR3 is TGTGCCAGCAGCCACGGGACTCACAATGAGCAGTTCTTC.

The genes are TRBV12-3 or TRBV12-4 and TRBJ2-3, with 7 positions matching TRBD1. There are 14 residues in the CDR3. V dropped 7 bases and J dropped 1; count of bases not matched to a gene: 5. This CDR3 reads CASTPGTGTDTQYF. The CDR3 nucleotides read TGTGCCAGCACCCCAGGGACAGGCACAGATACGCAGTATTTT.

The V call is TRBV10-3, the J call TRBJ1-5, with D unclear. V was shortened by 3 bases and J by 4 bases, with 4 bases between the two germline ends. CDR3 length: 12 residues. Germline loops: CDR1 ENHRY, CDR2 SYGVKD. The CDR3 DNA reads as TGTGCCATCAGTGATAGGAATCAGCCCCAGCATTTT. This translates into CAISDRNQPQHF.

This clonotype occurred many times. This rearrangement joins TRBV6-2 or TRBV6-3 to TRBJ2-5, with TRBD1 matching over 10 bases. Per germline, CDR1 MNHEY and CDR2 SVGEGT. The CDR3 length is 15 residues. The V gene end was trimmed by 6 bases and the J gene end by 5 bases; junction bases not matched to a gene: 9. The CDR3 is CASSLGQGISETQYF. CDR3 in DNA: TGTGCCAGCAGCTTGGGACAGGGGATTTCGGAGACCCAGTACTTC.

This clonotype has just a few counts. The rearrangement joins TRBV4-3 to TRBJ1-2, with D uncertain. The germline V gene encodes CDR1 LGHNA and CDR2 YSLEER. The CDR3 spans 16 residues. Trimming removed 0 bases from V and 4 bases from J, with 15 bases in between. The CDR3 region is CASSQDARAPVYGYTF. The CDR3 DNA follows: TGCGCCAGCAGCCAAGATGCGAGGGCGCCGGTCTATGGCTACACCTTC.

This chain uses TRBV4-3 with TRBJ2-7; TRBD1 agrees at 8 bases. The CDR3 runs to 16 residues. The germline V gene has CDR1 LGHNA and CDR2 YSLEER. The V and J ends lost 3 bases and 5 bases, in that order; junction bases with no gene match: 12. CDR3 amino acids: CASSHHLDRGLNEQYF. In DNA, the CDR3 is TGCGCCAGCAGCCACCACCTAGACAGGGGTCTCAACGAGCAGTACTTC.

This clonotype was seen ten or more times. The chain combines TRBV24-1 with TRBJ2-5, with 7 bases aligning to TRBD1. The germline CDR1 and CDR2 sequences are KGHDR and SFDVKD. V shed 4 bases, J shed 3 bases, and the junction held 4 bases outside the gene matches. CDR3 length: 14 residues. The CDR3 is CATSETGTEETQYF. CDR3 DNA: TGTGCCACCAGTGAAACCGGGACAGAAGAGACCCAGTACTTC.

The chain couples TRBV10-3 to TRBJ2-7, with 9 bases matching TRBD1. This CDR3 has 15 residues. With 6 bases clipped from V and 6 bases from J, the junction kept 12 bases outside the gene matches. Germline V CDR1 and CDR2: ENHRY, SYGVKD. CDR3: CAISDARDRAGEQYF. In DNA form, the CDR3 reads TGTGCCATCAGCGACGCCCGGGACAGGGCCGGCGAGCAGTACTTC.